This T cell receptor (beta chain) originates from a study of T cell repertoires and HLA-DP antigens. Study as a whole: Average DNA input: around 220 ng for CD137+CD4+ sorts, around 1,200 ng pre-culture. Study findings and constraints: Clones undetected before culture averaged 36.3% against one allele and approximately 51% against the other. Sorted CD137+ clonality was around 0.41 for both alloantigens, versus about 0.043 pre-culture.

To note about this clone: No antigen is known for it.

Each pre-culture CD4+ sample aimed for 200,000 T cell genomes at deep resolution. The protocol was immunoSEQ multiplex PCR, while the TCRdb copy is restricted to in-frame clones and leaves out a portion. The table includes about 89,000 clones, about 89% detected once. The specimen was CD4+ T cells from PBMCs. The TCR sequence derives from a man aged 50-59 years in good health and CMV-seronegative.

CDR3 sequence: CSEERGAGDTQYF. For the CDR3, the DNA is TGCAGTGAAGAACGAGGGGCCGGAGATACGCAGTATTTT. V usage is TRBV29-1 and J usage is TRBJ2-3; D could derive from TRBD1 or TRBD2 (5 bases each). CDR1 SQVTM and CDR2 ANQGSEA come from the germline V gene. The CDR3 has 13 residues.